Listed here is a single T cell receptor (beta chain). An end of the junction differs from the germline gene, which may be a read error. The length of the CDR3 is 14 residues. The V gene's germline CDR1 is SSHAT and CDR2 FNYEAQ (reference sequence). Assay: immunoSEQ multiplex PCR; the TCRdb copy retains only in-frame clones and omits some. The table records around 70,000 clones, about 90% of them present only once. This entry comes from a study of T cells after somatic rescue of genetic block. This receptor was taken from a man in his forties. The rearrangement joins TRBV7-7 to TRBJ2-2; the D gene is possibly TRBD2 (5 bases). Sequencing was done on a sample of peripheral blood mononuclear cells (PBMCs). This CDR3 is CASSARTGTGELFF. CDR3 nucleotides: TGTGCTAGCAGCGCCCGGACTGGCACCGGGGAGCTGTTTTTT.